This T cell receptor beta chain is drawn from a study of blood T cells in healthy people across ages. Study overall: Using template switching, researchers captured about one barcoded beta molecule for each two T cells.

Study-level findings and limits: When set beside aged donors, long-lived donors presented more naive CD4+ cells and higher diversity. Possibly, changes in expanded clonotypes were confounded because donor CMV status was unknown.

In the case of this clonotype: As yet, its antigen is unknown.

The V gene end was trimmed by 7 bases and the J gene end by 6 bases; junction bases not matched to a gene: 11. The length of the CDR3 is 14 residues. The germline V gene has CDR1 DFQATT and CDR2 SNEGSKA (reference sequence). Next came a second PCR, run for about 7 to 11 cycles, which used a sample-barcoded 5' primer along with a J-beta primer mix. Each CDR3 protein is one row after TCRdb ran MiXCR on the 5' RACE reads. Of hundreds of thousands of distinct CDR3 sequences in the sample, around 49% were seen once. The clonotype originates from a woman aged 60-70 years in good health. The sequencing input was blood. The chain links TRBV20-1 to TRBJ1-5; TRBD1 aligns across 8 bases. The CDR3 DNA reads TGCAGTGGGTGGACAGGGCCGACGGGTCAGCCCCAGCATTTT. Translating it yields CSGWTGPTGQPQHF.